This T cell receptor (beta chain) was obtained from a study of shared clonotypes between healthy human individuals. Repertoires were generated with immunoSEQ multiplex PCR, while TCRdb's copy carries only in-frame clones and drops some. This sample has approximately 640,000 clones, with roughly 87% found just once. In germline, CDR1 is SGHRS, CDR2 YFSETQ. The CDR3 consists of 15 residues. Trimming removed 4 bases at V and 5 bases at J, with 19 bases between. The chain has TRBV5-1 and TRBJ2-7; maybe TRBD2 (6 bases). Sample: memory CD8+ T cells from PBMCs. The subset denotes: CD45RO+ cells pooled with CCR7-negative TemRA cells. The sequence derives from a man aged 18 to 29 in good health. Some clones in this sample may be carry-over from other donors' samples. In DNA, the CDR3 is TGCGCCAGCAGCGTCTCCGGGGGACTTGGGGACGAGCAGTACTTC. Amino acids: CASSVSGGLGDEQYF.